This T cell receptor beta chain emerged from a study of T cells after yellow fever vaccination. Study context: Fractions of low cell number were prepared using SMART-Seq v4 Ultra Low Input.

TCRdb re-analysed the 5' RACE reads in MiXCR, keeping a single row per CDR3 protein. The sample yields about 300,000 distinct CDR3 sequences, less than 9.5% seen once. This CDR3 is built from 14 residues. V gave up 5 bases and J gave up 5 bases; unmatched junction bases: 6. Overall study findings and caveats: The CD4 and CD8 compartments had a small share of their clonotypes in common. The bulk population could contribute abundant contaminating clonotypes to FACS-sorted repertoires. The study found a weaker secondary response that peaked faster, day 5 versus 15.

As concerns this clonotype: Its antigen is as yet unknown.

The V call is TRBV12-3 or TRBV12-4, the J call TRBJ1-5; 7 nucleotides agree with TRBD1. Sequenced material: CD4+ T cells sorted from PBMCs, taken 5 days after the yellow fever booster vaccination. The clonotype comes from a man younger than 35 who received the YFV17D yellow fever vaccine. CDR3 nucleotide sequence: TGTGCCAGCAGTCTAGGGACAGCTTATCAGCCCCAGCATTTT. It codes for CASSLGTAYQPQHF.